Each of the 13 T cell receptor beta chains below was sequenced from the same sample in a study of blood T cell repertoires in COVID-19. TCRdb's copy holds only in-frame clones and misses some; the assay was immunoSEQ multiplex PCR. The table records fewer than 150,000 clones, approximately 84% of them present only once. The sequenced sample consisted of peripheral blood. Receptors originate from a human donor in a cohort sampled during active COVID-19.

The chain uses TRBV27 and TRBJ2-1; TRBD1 matches at 7 bases. Germline CDR1 and CDR2: MNHEY and SMNVEV (reference sequence). This CDR3 has 16 residues. V trimming: 5 bases; J trimming: 1 base; junction bases outside the gene matches: 8. CDR3 amino acids: CASSIWSGGSYNEQFF. The DNA for the CDR3 is TGTGCCAGCAGTATCTGGTCAGGGGGATCCTACAATGAGCAGTTCTTC.

This clone has only a few counts. The chain employs TRBV4-1 and TRBJ2-2; 8 nucleotides match TRBD2. The germline V gene has CDR1 MGHRA and CDR2 YSYEKL. The length of the CDR3 is 16 residues. The trim removed 4 bases at V and 5 bases at J, leaving 9 bases unmatched. The CDR3 sequence is CASSPIGRGETGELFF. The DNA of the CDR3 is TGCGCCAGCAGCCCTATAGGGCGGGGGGAGACCGGGGAGCTGTTTTTT.

This clone has just a few counts. The chain couples TRBV7-9 to TRBJ1-5, with D possibly TRBD1 on 5 matching bases. V was clipped by 5 bases and J by 0 bases, with 20 bases between them. Germline values: CDR1 SEHNR, CDR2 FQNEAQ (reference sequence). This CDR3 contains 18 residues. DNA for the CDR3: TGTGCCAGCAGCCGATCGGCGGACAACCCTAATAGCAATCAGCCCCAGCATTTT. This codes for CASSRSADNPNSNQPQHF.

The gene calls are TRBV27 and TRBJ2-2; D possibly corresponds to TRBD1 (7 bases). The CDR3 is 14 residues long. Germline CDR1 reads MNHEY; CDR2 reads SMNVEV (reference sequence). Trimming cost V 7 bases and J 6 bases, with 15 bases left between them. In DNA, the CDR3 is TGTGCCAGCATGGAGGGGGCTGGGTCCGGGGAGCTGTTTTTT. Translating gives CASMEGAGSGELFF.

This chain uses TRBV5-1 with TRBJ2-7, with D maybe TRBD2 (6 bases). Germline lookup yields CDR1 SGHRS and CDR2 YFSETQ. The CDR3 covers 13 residues. Trimming cost V 3 bases and J 2 bases, with 9 bases left between them. DNA of the CDR3: TGCGCCAGCAGCTCGGGAGTCGCCTACGAGCAGTACTTC. Encoded protein: CASSSGVAYEQYF. Variable domain in full (rest from reference TRBV5-1 and TRBJ2-7): KAGVTQTPRYLIKTRGQQVTLSCSPISGHRSVSWYQQTPGQGLQFLFEYFSETQRNKGNFPGRFSGRQFSNSRSEMNVSTLELGDSALYLCASSSGVAYEQYFGPGTRLTVT.

This clone was detected many times. This chain joins TRBV12-3 or TRBV12-4 and TRBJ1-6; D possibly corresponds to TRBD1 (6 bases). Deletions cut 1 base from V and 13 bases from J, with 8 bases between. The CDR3 is made up of 12 amino acids. Here the CDR3 reads CASSLVGHPLHF. The CDR3 nucleotides are TGTGCCAGCAGTTTAGTGGGACACCCCCTCCACTTT.

The chain combines TRBV7-2 with TRBJ2-1; 9 bases fit TRBD2. The CDR3 loop spans 17 amino acids. After removal of 1 base from V and 6 bases from J, the junction contained 10 bases not matched to a gene. Germline values: CDR1 SGHTA, CDR2 FQGNSA. The CDR3 coding sequence is TGTGCCAGCAGCTTAGAGGGGGGGACTAGCTGGGTCAATGAGCAGTTCTTC. This translates into CASSLEGGTSWVNEQFF.

The chain is built from TRBV28 and TRBJ2-6, with a possible D match to TRBD1 (6 bases). V lost 6 bases and J 2 bases, leaving 11 bases between the germline ends. Germline V lookup: CDR1 MDHEN, CDR2 SYDVKM. The CDR3 is 15 residues long. The CDR3 sequence is CASRNRVPGANVLTF. The CDR3 DNA reads as TGTGCCAGCAGGAACAGGGTCCCTGGGGCCAACGTCCTGACTTTC.

The chain uses TRBV28 and TRBJ1-5; possible D gene TRBD1, 5 bases. Trimming took off 7 bases at V and 5 bases at J, with 18 bases between the two ends. This CDR3 comprises 15 residues. The V gene's germline CDR1 is MDHEN and CDR2 SYDVKM. The CDR3 reads CASTPGGEVYQPQHF. The CDR3 DNA sequence: TGTGCCAGCACGCCGGGAGGGGAGGTGTATCAGCCCCAGCATTTT.

The chain links TRBV7-2 to TRBJ1-1; D not certain. The germline V gene has CDR1 SGHTA and CDR2 FQGNSA. This CDR3 region has 12 residues. Trimming removed 5 bases from V and 0 bases from J, with 4 bases in between. The CDR3 nucleotides read TGTGCCAGCAGCGTCATGAACACTGAAGCTTTCTTT. Translating gives CASSVMNTEAFF.

The chain carries TRBV30 and TRBJ2-7, with D perhaps TRBD1 (5 bases). Germline assignment: CDR1 GTSNPN and CDR2 SVGIG (reference sequence). V was pared by 5 bases and J by 3 bases, with 11 bases between. The CDR3 runs to 12 residues. The CDR3 loop reads CAWCTQGYEQYF. The CDR3 DNA reads as TGTGCCTGGTGCACTCAGGGCTACGAGCAGTACTTC.

The chain combines TRBV30 with TRBJ1-6, with 8 bases lining up with TRBD1. V dropped 1 base and J dropped 10; count of bases not matched to a gene: 12. The germline CDR1 and CDR2 sequences are GTSNPN and SVGIG (reference sequence). The CDR3 covers 16 residues. In DNA form, the CDR3 reads TGTGCCTGGAGTGGGACAGGGAATTTATTAGGCTCACCCCTCCACTTT. Amino acid sequence: CAWSGTGNLLGSPLHF.

This clone was picked up a small number of times. V usage is TRBV19 and J usage is TRBJ1-5; D remains ambiguous. Trimming left V 4 bases short and J 0 bases short, with 13 bases between. The germline V gene encodes CDR1 LNHDA and CDR2 SQIVND (reference sequence). This CDR3 comprises 16 residues. CDR3 protein: CASSTKQILSNQPQHF. The DNA for the CDR3 is TGTGCCAGTAGTACGAAACAGATCCTTAGCAATCAGCCCCAGCATTTT. The whole variable domain, filled in from reference TRBV19 and TRBJ1-5, reads DGGITQSPKYLFRKEGQNVTLSCEQNLNHDAMYWYRQDPGQGLRLIYYSQIVNDFQKGDIAEGYSVSREKKESFPLTVTSAQKNPTAFYLCASSTKQILSNQPQHFGDGTRLSIL.